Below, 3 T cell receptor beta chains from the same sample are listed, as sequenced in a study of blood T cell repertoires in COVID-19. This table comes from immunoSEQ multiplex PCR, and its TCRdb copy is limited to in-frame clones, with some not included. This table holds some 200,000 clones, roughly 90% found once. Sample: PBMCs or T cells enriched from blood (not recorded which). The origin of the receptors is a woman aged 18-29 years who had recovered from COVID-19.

CDR3 sequence reads: CASSPPGTGPEQYF. In nucleotides, the CDR3 is TGTGCCAGCAGCCCACCCGGGACAGGACCGGAGCAGTACTTC. V and J are TRBV7-9 and TRBJ2-7, with 8 bases matching TRBD1. CDR1 and CDR2 from the germline V gene are SEHNR and FQNEAQ (reference sequence). The ends lost 5 bases at V and 7 bases at J; junction bases unmatched: 10. The CDR3 totals 14 residues. Using reference TRBV7-9 and TRBJ2-7 for the parts outside the CDR3, the full variable domain is DTGVSQNPRHKITKRGQNVTFRCDPISEHNRLYWYRQTLGQGPEFLTYFQNEAQLEKSRLLSDRFSAERPKGSFSTLEIQRTEQGDSAMYLCASSPPGTGPEQYFGPGTRLTVT.

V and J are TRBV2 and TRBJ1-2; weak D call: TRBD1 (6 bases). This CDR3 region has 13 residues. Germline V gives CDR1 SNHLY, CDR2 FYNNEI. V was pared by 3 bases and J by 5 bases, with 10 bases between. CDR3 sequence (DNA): TGTGCCAGCAGTGAGTTACAGGGTTATGGCTACACCTTC. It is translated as CASSELQGYGYTF.

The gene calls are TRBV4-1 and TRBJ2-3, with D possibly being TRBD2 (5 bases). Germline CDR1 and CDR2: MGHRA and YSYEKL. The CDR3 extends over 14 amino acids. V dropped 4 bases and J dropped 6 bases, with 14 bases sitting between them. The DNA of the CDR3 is TGCGCCAGCAGCCGCGGGCCTTCCGGGGATACGCAGTATTTT. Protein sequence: CASSRGPSGDTQYF.